This T cell receptor beta chain was found in a study of blood T cell repertoires in COVID-19. Trimming pared 1 base from V and 7 bases from J, leaving 14 bases between. The CDR3 contains 16 residues. CDR1 and CDR2 from the germline V gene are MGHDK and SYGVNS. Per the authors' pipeline: Amplification from reference gene primers served as the basis for estimated nucleated cell counts. Profiled with immunoSEQ multiplex PCR; TCRdb holds only in-frame clones, not every one. The DNA was the basis for D and trimming; V, J and clone size are from that table. This repertoire shows roughly 250,000 clones, roughly 88% found once; its top ten account for under 3%. Adults between about 18 and 95 years of age took part from about two dozen US areas.

The clonotype originates from a woman in her forties with acute COVID-19. Material for sequencing was PBMCs or T cells enriched from blood (not recorded which). The gene calls are TRBV25-1 and TRBJ1-6; possibly TRBD1 for D (5 bases). The CDR3, as DNA: TGTGCCAGCAGTGAATTAGCGGGGGTCGGGAATTCACCCCTCCACTTT. The encoded protein is CASSELAGVGNSPLHF. Drawing the rest from reference TRBV25-1 and TRBJ1-6, the complete variable domain is EADIYQTPRYLVIGTGKKITLECSQTMGHDKMYWYQQDPGMELHLIHYSYGVNSTEKGDLSSESTVSRIRTEHFPLTLESARPSHTSQYLCASSELAGVGNSPLHFGNGTRLTVT.